Below are 29 T cell receptor beta chains sequenced from a single sample in a study of blood T cells in healthy people across ages. Combining a sample-barcoded 5' primer with a J-beta primer mix, a second PCR ran for roughly 6 to 11 cycles. TCRdb processed the 5' RACE reads anew with MiXCR; each CDR3 protein has one entry. The table has about 1.1 million distinct CDR3 sequences, approximately 38% seen once; the top ten hold around 14%. The material sequenced was blood. The receptors were gathered from a man younger than 30 in good health.

The chain has TRBV6-2 or TRBV6-3 and TRBJ1-1; D remains unclear. From germline, CDR1 is MNHEY and CDR2 SVGEGT. The germline V and J ends were trimmed by 8 bases and 4 bases, with 14 bases remaining between them. The CDR3 contains 13 residues. The DNA of the CDR3 is TGTGCCAGCTGCCTCTGGGGAGTCACTGAAGCTTTCTTT. Its translation: CASCLWGVTEAFF.

The rearrangement joins TRBV2 to TRBJ2-3, with TRBD1 as a possible D gene (6 bases). From germline, CDR1 is SNHLY and CDR2 FYNNEI. V lost 1 base and J 2 bases, leaving 13 bases between the germline ends. This CDR3 has 16 residues. The CDR3 region is CASSEEVRGVTDTQYF. The DNA for the CDR3 is TGTGCCAGCAGTGAAGAGGTCAGGGGCGTCACAGATACGCAGTATTTT.

The chain has TRBV10-3 and TRBJ1-5; TRBD1 is a possible D gene (6 bases). CDR1 and CDR2 (germline): ENHRY, SYGVKD. This CDR3 has 14 residues. The V end lost 4 bases, the J end lost 1 base, and 8 bases lay between the germline ends. The CDR3 here is CAISVDSSNQPQHF. Written as DNA, the CDR3 is TGTGCCATCAGTGTGGACAGCAGCAATCAGCCCCAGCATTTT.

The chain uses TRBV9 and TRBJ1-2; 8 bases are a match to TRBD1. The junction had 10 bases not matched to a gene; V was cut back by 3 bases and J by 6 bases. Germline values: CDR1 SGDLS, CDR2 YYNGEE. This CDR3 has 15 amino acids. This chain's CDR3 is CASSGSRTGKHGYTF. In DNA, the CDR3 is TGTGCCAGCAGCGGATCCCGGACAGGGAAACATGGCTACACCTTC.

This chain links TRBV6-1 with TRBJ2-3; D call uncertain. CDR3 length: 14 amino acids. Germline CDR1 MNHNS, CDR2 SASEGT. The V and J ends lost 4 bases and 4 bases respectively, with 12 bases between them. This CDR3 is CASSVPWAADTQYF. CDR3 in DNA: TGTGCCAGCAGTGTTCCGTGGGCGGCAGATACGCAGTATTTT.

The chain employs TRBV12-3 or TRBV12-4 and TRBJ1-2; TRBD1 might be the D (5 bases). The CDR3 contains 16 residues. Trimming pared 6 bases from V and 2 bases from J, leaving 19 bases between. Here the CDR3 reads CASSSRRAGINYGYTF. The CDR3 DNA is TGTGCCAGCAGCTCCCGAAGGGCAGGGATCAACTATGGCTACACCTTC.

As regards this clonotype: A read error may be the cause here, since a much bigger clone is one base away. This chain links TRBV12-5 with TRBJ1-2; a weak D match, TRBD1 (6 bases). Looked up from germline, CDR1 is LGHNT and CDR2 is FRNRAP. V lost 6 bases, J lost 7 bases, and 18 bases lay in between. The CDR3 length is 14 residues. Here the CDR3 DNA reads TGTGCTAGTGGGGACCCAGGGGAACACTGTGGCTACACCTTC. Protein: CASGDPGEHCGYTF.

The gene calls are TRBV7-9 and TRBJ2-7, with a weak D call TRBD2 (6 bases). The germline gives CDR1 SEHNR, CDR2 FQNEAQ (reference sequence). The V end was cut by 6 bases, the J end by 3 bases, with 18 bases between. The CDR3 has 15 residues. The CDR3 DNA reads TGTGCCAGCAGTTTAACGGTGCGGGGAAGCTACGAGCAGTACTTC. Protein: CASSLTVRGSYEQYF.

This clonotype has only a few counts. The chain carries TRBV15 and TRBJ1-4; the D is unclear. CDR3 size: 13 residues. Trimming shortened V by 1 base and J by 5 bases, and 5 bases separated the two germline ends. Germline CDR1 LNHNV, CDR2 YYDKDF (reference sequence). The CDR3 region has the DNA TGTGCCACCAGCAGAGTGGCAAATGAAAAACTGTTTTTT. It specifies CATSRVANEKLFF.

In this sample, this clonotype turned up a few times. The V gene is TRBV15, the J gene TRBJ1-5; D might be TRBD1 (6 bases). CDR3 length: 16 residues. The V end was cut by 4 bases, the J end by 5 bases, with 18 bases between. Germline V CDR1 and CDR2: LNHNV, YYDKDF (reference sequence). The CDR3 bases are TGTGCCACCAGCACTCGAATTGACAGGCGATATCAGCCCCAGCATTTT. Translated, it gives CATSTRIDRRYQPQHF.

V and J are TRBV12-3 or TRBV12-4 and TRBJ2-7; D may be TRBD1 (5 bases). V was shortened by 3 bases and J by 3 bases, with 12 bases between the two germline ends. This CDR3 is 14 amino acids long. The CDR3 DNA reads as TGTGCCAGCAGTTTCCTAGGGGCTCTCTACGAGCAGTACTTC. This translates into CASSFLGALYEQYF.

This clonotype appeared a few times. The J gene is TRBJ1-1, the V gene TRBV9; D gene unclear. The CDR3 sequence is 15 residues long. The germline V gene has CDR1 SGDLS and CDR2 YYNGEE. V was pared by 0 bases and J by 2 bases, with 11 bases between. The CDR3: CASSVGPEPNTEAFF. The DNA for the CDR3 is TGTGCCAGCAGCGTAGGCCCAGAACCCAACACTGAAGCTTTCTTT.

This clonotype was recorded once. The chain combines TRBV10-3 with TRBJ1-3; 11 positions agree with TRBD1. The V and J ends lost 11 bases and 8 bases, in that order; junction bases with no gene match: 5. The germline V gene has CDR1 ENHRY and CDR2 SYGVKD. The CDR3 has 12 residues. In DNA, the CDR3 is TGTGCCCTCTGGGACAGGGGGGACACCATATATTTT. As protein: CALWDRGDTIYF.

The chain employs TRBV20-1 and TRBJ1-2; D remains ambiguous. Deletions cut 3 bases from V and 8 bases from J, with 10 bases between. The CDR3 has 11 residues. Germline assignment: CDR1 DFQATT and CDR2 SNEGSKA (reference sequence). CDR3 DNA: TGCAGTGCTAGTAAAGGGAGCGGCTACACCTTC. This sequence encodes CSASKGSGYTF.

This rearrangement joins TRBV10-2 to TRBJ1-2; D is unresolved. Germline loops: CDR1 WSHSY, CDR2 SAAADI. This CDR3 has 14 amino acids. Trimming removed 2 bases from V and 6 bases from J, with 13 bases in between. DNA for the CDR3: TGCGCCAGCAGTGAGCCGACCGAAGTCAATGGCTACACCTTC. It specifies CASSEPTEVNGYTF.

This sequence joins TRBV12-3 or TRBV12-4 and TRBJ1-2; 8 bases are shared with TRBD1. Unmatched junction bases numbered 12, after V lost 2 bases and J lost 4 bases. The CDR3 totals 17 residues. CDR3 protein: CASSLTDRAGKFYGYTF. As DNA, the CDR3 is TGTGCCAGCAGTTTAACGGACAGGGCCGGCAAATTCTATGGCTACACCTTC.

This clonotype came up once. The chain has TRBV7-2 and TRBJ2-3; the match to TRBD2 covers 11 bases. The CDR3 is 15 amino acids. Per the germline V gene, CDR1 is SGHTA and CDR2 is FQGNSA. Germline trimming cut 5 bases from V and 2 bases from J; bases unmatched to any gene: 3. The CDR3 reads CASSVTSGATDTQYF. The CDR3 coding sequence is TGTGCCAGCAGCGTGACTAGCGGGGCCACAGATACGCAGTATTTT.

V is TRBV9 and J is TRBJ2-1, with TRBD1 identical over 7 bases. J gave up 4 bases and V 5 bases, and 9 bases lay outside the gene matches. The CDR3 has 15 residues. Germline CDR1 reads SGDLS; CDR2 reads YYNGEE. The CDR3 DNA reads as TGTGCCAGCAGGGCCCCAGGGGGTACGTACAATGAGCAGTTCTTC. Amino acids: CASRAPGGTYNEQFF.

This clonotype was observed at least ten times. One junction end does not reproduce the germline sequence, and a read error may be involved. The gene calls are TRBV4-3 and TRBJ1-1; no reliable D call. The CDR3 spans 14 residues. Germline V CDR1 and CDR2: LGHNA, YSLEER. The CDR3 nucleotides read TGTGCCAGCAGCCAAGTTGCAGGGAACACTGAAGCTTTCTTT. Translated, it gives CASSQVAGNTEAFF.

V and J are TRBV12-3 or TRBV12-4 and TRBJ2-7; D is perhaps TRBD2 (7 bases). Trimming took 11 bases from V and 3 from J, leaving 20 bases between them. The CDR3 runs 14 residues. This CDR3 reads CAPSGEGGDYEQYF. CDR3 coding DNA: TGTGCCCCTAGTGGGGAAGGGGGGGACTACGAGCAGTACTTC.

The sample holds a few counts of this clonotype. The chain links TRBV27 to TRBJ2-3; D gene ambiguous. Germline V gene sequence: CDR1 MNHEY, CDR2 SMNVEV (reference sequence). The length of the CDR3 is 14 residues. Trimming shortened V by 2 bases and J by 2 bases, and 8 bases separated the two germline ends. The DNA of the CDR3 is TGTGCCAGCAGTTTACAGCGCCTCACAGATACGCAGTATTTT. It encodes CASSLQRLTDTQYF.

This clonotype was detected only a few times. This sequence joins TRBV27 and TRBJ2-3; TRBD1 might be the D (5 bases). CDR1 and CDR2 from the germline V gene are MNHEY and SMNVEV (reference sequence). V was trimmed by 5 bases and J by 4 bases, leaving 16 bases between them. The CDR3 has 15 residues. The CDR3 DNA sequence: TGTGCCAGCAGTCCTACAGGTTCCCCCGCAGATACGCAGTATTTT. Protein sequence: CASSPTGSPADTQYF.

The rearrangement joins TRBV7-8 to TRBJ2-1, with D uncertain. V lost 5 bases to trimming and J lost 6 bases, with 11 bases between them. Germline V gene lookup returns CDR1 SGHVS and CDR2 FQNEAQ. The CDR3 spans 13 residues. The CDR3 nucleotides read TGTGCCAGCAGCCCGCCCTTTAGCAATGAGCAGTTCTTC. Encoded protein: CASSPPFSNEQFF. The full variable domain, completed using reference TRBV7-8 and TRBJ2-1, is GAGVSQSPRYKVAKRGQDVALRCDPISGHVSLFWYQQALGQGPEFLTYFQNEAQLDKSGLPSDRFFAERPEGSVSTLKIQRTQQEDSAVYLCASSPPFSNEQFFGPGTRLTVL.

In this sample, this clonotype turned up a few times. The rearrangement uses TRBV20-1 and TRBJ1-5; no firm D call. The CDR3 extends over 15 amino acids. Germline loops: CDR1 DFQATT, CDR2 SNEGSKA (reference sequence). V lost 0 bases, J lost 0 bases, and 9 bases lay in between. DNA of the CDR3: TGCAGTGCTAGAGATCGGCCTTATAGCAATCAGCCCCAGCATTTT. Its translation is CSARDRPYSNQPQHF.

With respect to this clonotype: A much larger clone lies one base from this, so it may be a read error. The rearrangement uses TRBV7-2 and TRBJ2-1; D is ambiguous. The CDR3 consists of 12 residues. Germline loops: CDR1 SGHTA, CDR2 FQGNSA. The V and J ends lost 8 bases and 6 bases respectively, with 11 bases between them. CDR3 bases: TGTGCCAGCGGCTCTCCATCCAATGAGCAGTTCTTC. It yields the protein CASGSPSNEQFF.

The V call is TRBV6-2 or TRBV6-3, the J call TRBJ2-1; D uncertain. The J call may not be correct, given that the DNA end is closer to TRBJ2-7. There are 17 residues in the CDR3. CDR1 and CDR2 (germline): MNHEY, SVGEGT. Written as DNA, the CDR3 is TGTGCCAGCAGTTATCGGTCCATGGCCTCCCCTTACAATGAGCAGTACTTC. Its translation is CASSYRSMASPYNEQYF.

J is TRBJ1-1 and V is TRBV20-1; perhaps TRBD1 as D (5 bases). The CDR3 runs to 13 residues. V lost 6 bases to trimming and J lost 2 bases, with 13 bases between them. Germline V gene lookup returns CDR1 DFQATT and CDR2 SNEGSKA (reference sequence). CDR3 sequence (DNA): TGCAGTGCGGGACCCGACAGTAACACTGAAGCTTTCTTT. Amino acids: CSAGPDSNTEAFF.

The chain links TRBV19 to TRBJ2-3, with D perhaps TRBD2 (6 bases). V was pared by 10 bases and J by 4 bases, with 18 bases between. Germline V CDR1 and CDR2: LNHDA, SQIVND (reference sequence). This CDR3 contains 14 residues. The CDR3 coding sequence is TGTGCCATCTCGGGACTCACTTCACCAGATACGCAGTATTTT. Translating it yields CAISGLTSPDTQYF. Drawing the rest from reference TRBV19 and TRBJ2-3, the complete variable domain is DGGITQSPKYLFRKEGQNVTLSCEQNLNHDAMYWYRQDPGQGLRLIYYSQIVNDFQKGDIAEGYSVSREKKESFPLTVTSAQKNPTAFYLCAISGLTSPDTQYFGPGTRLTVL.

The chain recombines TRBV24-1 with TRBJ2-1, with 8 bases matching TRBD2. CDR3 length: 17 amino acids. V trimming: 4 bases; J trimming: 2 bases; junction bases outside the gene matches: 9. CDR1 is KGHDR and CDR2 is SFDVKD in the germline V gene. The CDR3 coding sequence is TGTGCCACCAGTGACAGTACTAGCGGACCGACCTACAATGAGCAGTTCTTC. Its protein product is CATSDSTSGPTYNEQFF.